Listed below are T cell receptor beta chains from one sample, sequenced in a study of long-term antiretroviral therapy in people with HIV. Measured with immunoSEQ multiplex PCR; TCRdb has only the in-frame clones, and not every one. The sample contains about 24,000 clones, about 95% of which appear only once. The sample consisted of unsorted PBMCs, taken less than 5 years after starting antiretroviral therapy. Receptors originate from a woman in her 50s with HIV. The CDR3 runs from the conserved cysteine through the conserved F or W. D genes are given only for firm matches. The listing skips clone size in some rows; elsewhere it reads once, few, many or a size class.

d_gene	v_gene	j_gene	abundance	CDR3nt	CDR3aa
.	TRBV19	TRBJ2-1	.	TGTGCCAGTAGTATTCCCGGGCTCGCGCGGGATGAGCAGTTCTTC	CASSIPGLARDEQFF
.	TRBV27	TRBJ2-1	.	TGTGCCAGCAGTTTTTTGGAGGGCCAAAGTAATGAGCAGTTCTTC	CASSFLEGQSNEQFF
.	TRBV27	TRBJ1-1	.	TGTGCCAGCAGTTTATACGGTGGCAGAATGAACACTGAAGCTTTCTTT	CASSLYGGRMNTEAFF
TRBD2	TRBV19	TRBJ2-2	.	TGTGCCAGTAGAATTAGCGGGGCAATGAACACCGGGGAGCTGTTTTTT	CASRISGAMNTGELFF
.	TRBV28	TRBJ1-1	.	TGTGCCAGCAGTTTACCGAAGGGGTGGAACACTGAAGCTTTCTTT	CASSLPKGWNTEAFF
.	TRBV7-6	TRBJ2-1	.	TGTGCCAGCAGCCCCACCCTAGTGGTGGGAAGGGGCGGTGAGCAGTTCTTC	CASSPTLVVGRGGEQFF
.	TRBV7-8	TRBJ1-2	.	TGTGCCAGCAGCTTAGGTGGGGGACCCAACTATGGCTACACCTTC	CASSLGGGPNYGYTF
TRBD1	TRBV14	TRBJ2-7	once	TGTGCCAGCAGCTTGGGACAGGGGTCCTACGAGCAGTACTTC	CASSLGQGSYEQYF
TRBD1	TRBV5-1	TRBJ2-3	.	TGCGCCAGCAGCCCGACAGGGAAGGGCACAGATACGCAGTATTTT	CASSPTGKGTDTQYF
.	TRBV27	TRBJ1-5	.	TGTGCCAGCAGTTTCGGGGATGCGGGTCAGCCCCAGCATTTT	CASSFGDAGQPQHF
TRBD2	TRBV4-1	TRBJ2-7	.	TGCGCCAGCAGCCAAGATATCGCGGGAGGGCCCAACGAGCAGTACTTC	CASSQDIAGGPNEQYF
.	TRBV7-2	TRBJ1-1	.	TGTGCCAGCAGTCTACGGGGGTTGGGGACTGAAGCTTTCTTT	CASSLRGLGTEAFF
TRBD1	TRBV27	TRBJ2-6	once	TGTGCCAGCAGTCCAACAGGGGCTGGGGCCAACGTCCTGACTTTC	CASSPTGAGANVLTF
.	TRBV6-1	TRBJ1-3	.	TGTGCCAGCAGTCTCCCTGGAAACACCATATATTTT	CASSLPGNTIYF
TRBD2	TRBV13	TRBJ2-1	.	TGTGCCAGCAGCCCGACCGACCGACTAGCGGGAGGGGACAATGAGCAGTTCTTC	CASSPTDRLAGGDNEQFF
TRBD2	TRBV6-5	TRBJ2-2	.	TGTGCCAGCAGACTAGCGGGAGGCAGCGGGGAGCTGTTTTTT	CASRLAGGSGELFF
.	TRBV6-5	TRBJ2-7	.	TGTGCCAGCAGTTACTCGGCGGGCCCCTCCTACGAGCAGTACTTC	CASSYSAGPSYEQYF
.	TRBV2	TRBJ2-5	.	TGTGCCAGCCTGAGGGGAGTGGCCCAGTACTTC	CASLRGVAQYF
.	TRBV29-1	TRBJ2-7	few	TGCAGCGTTGAAGTCTGGGCTTACGAGCAGTACTTC	CSVEVWAYEQYF
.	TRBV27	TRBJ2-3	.	TGTGCCAGCAGTTTACAGGGTTCTAGCACAGATACGCAGTATTTT	CASSLQGSSTDTQYF
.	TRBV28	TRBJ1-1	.	TGTGCCAGCACCCCAGACAGCCTCCCTTACATGAACACTGAAGCTTTCTTT	CASTPDSLPYMNTEAFF
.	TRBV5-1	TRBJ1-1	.	TGCGCCAGCAGCTTGGTAGAAGGGGATAGCACTGAAGCTTTCTTT	CASSLVEGDSTEAFF
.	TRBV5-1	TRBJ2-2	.	TGCGCCAGCAGCTTGAGCGGGGAGCTGTTTTTT	CASSLSGELFF
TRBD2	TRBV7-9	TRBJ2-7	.	TGTGCCAGCAGGTCCGGAGCGGGAGCCCCCTACGAGCAGTACTTC	CASRSGAGAPYEQYF
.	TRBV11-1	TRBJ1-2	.	TGTGCCAGCAGCTCGGAGTACTATTATGGCTACACCTTC	CASSSEYYYGYTF
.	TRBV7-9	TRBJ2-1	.	TGTGCCAGCAGCTTACCGACTGTCACCTACAATGAGCAGTTCTTC	CASSLPTVTYNEQFF
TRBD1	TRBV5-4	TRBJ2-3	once	TGTGCCAGCAGTGGGGACAGACGCACAGATACGCAGTATTTT	CASSGDRRTDTQYF
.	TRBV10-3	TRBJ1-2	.	TGTGCCATCAGTGAGTCCGTACAGGAAGTGTATGGCTACACCTTC	CAISESVQEVYGYTF
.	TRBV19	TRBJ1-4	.	TGTGCCAGTAGTATCGGGACATATAATGAAAAACTGTTTTTT	CASSIGTYNEKLFF
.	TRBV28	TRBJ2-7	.	TGTGCCAGCAGTTTCCCGGGTATGTACGAGCAGTACTTC	CASSFPGMYEQYF
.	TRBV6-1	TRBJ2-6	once	TGTGCCAGCATTGGTAAACACTCTGGGGCCAACGTCCTGACTTTC	CASIGKHSGANVLTF
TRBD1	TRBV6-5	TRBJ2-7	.	TGTGCCAGCAGGGGGACAGGAGGAATCGAGCAGTACTTC	CASRGTGGIEQYF
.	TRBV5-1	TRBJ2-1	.	TGCGCCAGCAGCTTGGATGCGGAACACAATGAGCAGTTCTTC	CASSLDAEHNEQFF
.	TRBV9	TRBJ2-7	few	TGTGCCAGCAGCATCGGACACCTCGGTGCCTACGAGCAGTACTTC	CASSIGHLGAYEQYF
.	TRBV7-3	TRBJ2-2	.	TGTGCCAGCAGCCCTACCGTCCCCGGGGAGCTGTTTTTT	CASSPTVPGELFF
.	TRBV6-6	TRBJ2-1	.	TGTGCCAGCACCGTCGGCACGAATGAGCAGTTCTTC	CASTVGTNEQFF
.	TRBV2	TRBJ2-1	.	TGTGCCAGCAGGATTCGGGACACCGCCTACAATGAGCAGTTCTTC	CASRIRDTAYNEQFF
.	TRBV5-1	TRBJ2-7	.	TGCGCCAGCAGCTTACTGCTCAACTCCTACGAGCAGTACTTC	CASSLLLNSYEQYF
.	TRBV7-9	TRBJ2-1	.	TGTGCCAGCAGCTTGACCCCGGACTTCTACAGCTCCTACAATGAGCAGTTCTTC	CASSLTPDFYSSYNEQFF
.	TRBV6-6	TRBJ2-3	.	TGTGCCAGCAGTTACTCCGATGGGACGCAGTATTTT	CASSYSDGTQYF
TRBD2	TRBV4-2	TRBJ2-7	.	TGTGCCAGCAGCCAGGCCTCGACTAGCGGGGCCGGGGAGCAGTACTTC	CASSQASTSGAGEQYF
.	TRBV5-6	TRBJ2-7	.	TGTGCCAGCAGCTTCGGAAGCGGAATTCTCCTCGAGCAGTACTTC	CASSFGSGILLEQYF
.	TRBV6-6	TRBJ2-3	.	TGTGCCAGCAGTTACTATAGCACAGATACGCAGTATTTT	CASSYYSTDTQYF
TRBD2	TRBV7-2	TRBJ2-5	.	TGTGCCAGCAGCTTGGCTAGCGGGAGACTCGAGACCCAGTACTTC	CASSLASGRLETQYF
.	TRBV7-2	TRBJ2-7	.	TGTGCCAGCAGCTTCACGAGCGCGTACGAGCAGTACTTC	CASSFTSAYEQYF
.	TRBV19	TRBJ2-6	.	TGTGCCAGTAGTTCCCGGGGCGACTCTGGGGCCAACGTCCTGACTTTC	CASSSRGDSGANVLTF
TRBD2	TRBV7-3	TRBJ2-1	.	TGTGCCAGCTCTAGCGGGGGCTCCTACAATGAGCAGTTCTTC	CASSSGGSYNEQFF
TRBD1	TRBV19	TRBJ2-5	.	TGTGCCAGTAGTCCAAGGACAGGACAAGAGACCCAGTACTTC	CASSPRTGQETQYF
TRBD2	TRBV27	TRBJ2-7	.	TGTGCCAGCAGTTGGGGGGGCGAGCAGTACTTC	CASSWGGEQYF
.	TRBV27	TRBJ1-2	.	TGTGCCAGCAGTCCCGAAATAAACTATGGCTACACCTTC	CASSPEINYGYTF
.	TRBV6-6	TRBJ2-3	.	TGTGCCAGCAGTTGGGGGGGCCGCACAGATACGCAGTATTTT	CASSWGGRTDTQYF
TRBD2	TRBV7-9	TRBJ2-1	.	TGTGCCAGCAGCTTAACTAGCGGGGTTGGCTCCTACAATGAGCAGTTCTTC	CASSLTSGVGSYNEQFF
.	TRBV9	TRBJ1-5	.	TGTGCCAGCAGCGTAGCGGGAGGGAATCAGCCCCAGCATTTT	CASSVAGGNQPQHF
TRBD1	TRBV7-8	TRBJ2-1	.	TGTGCCAGCAGCTCCGCCGGGACAGGGGTTTCCTACAATGAGCAGTTCTTC	CASSSAGTGVSYNEQFF